Listed below are T cell receptor beta chains from one sample, sequenced in a study of cytomegalovirus exposure and HLA in healthy donors. Measured with immunoSEQ multiplex PCR; TCRdb has only the in-frame clones, and not every one. The table shows about 55,000 clones, with approximately 92% occurring only once. The sequencing sample was made of PBMCs. The receptors derive from a young man in good health and CMV-seronegative. The CDR3 runs from the conserved cysteine through the conserved F or W. A D gene is named only where the DNA matches it firmly. For some rows the clone size is stated as once, few or many, or as a class when expanded; others skip it.

size,J,V,D,CDR3,DNA
-,TRBJ2-7,TRBV4-2,TRBD1,CASSHGTGGSYEQYF,TGTGCCAGCAGCCACGGGACAGGGGGGTCGTACGAGCAGTACTTC
-,TRBJ1-1,TRBV10-2,-,CASRTENVNTEAFF,TGCGCCAGCAGGACAGAGAATGTGAACACTGAAGCTTTCTTT
-,TRBJ1-4,TRBV5-5,-,CASSLTGANEKLFF,TGTGCCAGCAGCTTGACAGGAGCTAATGAAAAACTGTTTTTT
-,TRBJ2-2,TRBV5-1,TRBD1,CASSLPGTGSGELFF,TGCGCCAGCAGCTTGCCCGGGACAGGGAGCGGGGAGCTGTTTTTT
once,TRBJ2-5,TRBV6-5,TRBD2,CASSYSLGGGETQYF,TGTGCCAGCAGTTACTCACTGGGGGGGGGAGAGACCCAGTACTTC
once,TRBJ2-2,TRBV5-4,-,CASSFPWTVGPGELFF,TGTGCCAGCAGCTTTCCATGGACAGTAGGTCCCGGGGAGCTGTTTTTT
-,TRBJ2-1,TRBV5-4,TRBD2,CASSRLASYNEQFF,TGTGCCAGCAGCAGACTAGCCTCCTACAATGAGCAGTTCTTC
few,TRBJ2-7,TRBV6-1,-,CASTNTGWVQYF,TGTGCCAGCACCAATACAGGGTGGGTGCAGTACTTC
once,TRBJ2-3,TRBV6-1,-,CVLRRDPSTDTQYF,TGTGTTCTCAGGCGGGACCCTAGCACAGATACGCAGTATTTT
-,TRBJ2-3,TRBV5-4,-,CASSLDRAYAGADTQYF,TGTGCCAGCAGCTTGGACCGTGCCTACGCGGGTGCAGATACGCAGTATTTT
-,TRBJ2-7,TRBV6-1,-,CASRAVRQASYEQYF,TGTGCCAGCAGAGCTGTCCGACAGGCCTCCTACGAGCAGTACTTC
-,TRBJ2-7,TRBV19,-,CANSFTGRVDYEQYF,TGTGCCAATTCATTTACAGGCAGGGTGGACTACGAGCAGTACTTC
-,TRBJ2-2,TRBV5-3,TRBD2,CARSVPGLAESNTGELFF,TGTGCCAGAAGCGTACCGGGACTAGCGGAATCGAACACCGGGGAGCTGTTTTTT
-,TRBJ2-7,TRBV11-2,TRBD2,CASSAPGGGGEQYF,TGTGCCAGCAGCGCCCCGGGCGGGGGTGGGGAGCAGTACTTC
-,TRBJ2-1,TRBV18,-,CASSPPRPRNEQFF,TGTGCCAGCTCACCACCGAGGCCGCGGAATGAGCAGTTCTTC
-,TRBJ2-7,TRBV27,-,CASRTFMEGAEQYF,TGTGCCAGCAGGACCTTCATGGAGGGGGCCGAGCAGTACTTC
-,TRBJ2-7,TRBV4-1,-,CASSQFEISYEQYF,TGCGCCAGCAGCCAATTTGAGATTTCCTACGAGCAGTACTTC
-,TRBJ1-1,TRBV5-1,-,CASTIDSAGTEAFF,TGCGCCAGCACCATCGACTCGGCTGGCACTGAAGCTTTCTTT